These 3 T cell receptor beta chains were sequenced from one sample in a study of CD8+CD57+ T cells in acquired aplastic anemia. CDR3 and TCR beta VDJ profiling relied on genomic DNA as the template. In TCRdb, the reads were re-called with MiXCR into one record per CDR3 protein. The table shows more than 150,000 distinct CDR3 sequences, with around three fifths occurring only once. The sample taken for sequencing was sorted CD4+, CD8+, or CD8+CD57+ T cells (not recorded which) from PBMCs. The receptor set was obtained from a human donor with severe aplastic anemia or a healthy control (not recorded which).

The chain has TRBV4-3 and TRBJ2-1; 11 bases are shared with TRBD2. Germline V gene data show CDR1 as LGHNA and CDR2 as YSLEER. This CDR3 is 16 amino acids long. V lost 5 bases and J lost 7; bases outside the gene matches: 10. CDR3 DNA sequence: TGCGCCAGCAGCTTGAGTACTAGCGGGAGACTAAATGAGCAGTTCTTC. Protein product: CASSLSTSGRLNEQFF.

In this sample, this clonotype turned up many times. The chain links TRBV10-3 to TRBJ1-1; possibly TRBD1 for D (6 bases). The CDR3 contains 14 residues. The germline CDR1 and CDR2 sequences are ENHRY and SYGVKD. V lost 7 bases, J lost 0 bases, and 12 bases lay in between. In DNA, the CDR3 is TGTGCCATCAATGGGGGCGGCATGAACACTGAAGCTTTCTTT. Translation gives CAINGGGMNTEAFF.

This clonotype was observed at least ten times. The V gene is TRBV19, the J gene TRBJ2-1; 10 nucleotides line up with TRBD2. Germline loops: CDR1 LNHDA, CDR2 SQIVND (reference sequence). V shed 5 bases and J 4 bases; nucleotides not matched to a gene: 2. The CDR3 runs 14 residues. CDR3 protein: CASSSSGGYNEQFF. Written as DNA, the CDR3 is TGTGCCAGTAGTTCTAGCGGGGGTTACAATGAGCAGTTCTTC. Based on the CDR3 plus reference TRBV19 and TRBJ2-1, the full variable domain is DGGITQSPKYLFRKEGQNVTLSCEQNLNHDAMYWYRQDPGQGLRLIYYSQIVNDFQKGDIAEGYSVSREKKESFPLTVTSAQKNPTAFYLCASSSSGGYNEQFFGPGTRLTVL.